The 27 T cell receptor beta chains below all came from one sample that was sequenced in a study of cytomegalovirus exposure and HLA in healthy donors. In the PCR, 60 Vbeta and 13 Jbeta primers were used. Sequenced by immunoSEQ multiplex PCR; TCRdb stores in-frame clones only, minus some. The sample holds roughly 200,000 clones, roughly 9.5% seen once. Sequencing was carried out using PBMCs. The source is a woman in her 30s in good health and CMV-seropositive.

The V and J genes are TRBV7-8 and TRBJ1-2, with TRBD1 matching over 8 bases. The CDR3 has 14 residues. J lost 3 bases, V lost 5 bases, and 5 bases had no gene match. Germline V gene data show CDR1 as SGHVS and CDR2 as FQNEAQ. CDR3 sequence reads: CASSQGAWDYGYTF. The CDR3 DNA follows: TGTGCCAGCAGCCAGGGGGCCTGGGACTATGGCTACACCTTC.

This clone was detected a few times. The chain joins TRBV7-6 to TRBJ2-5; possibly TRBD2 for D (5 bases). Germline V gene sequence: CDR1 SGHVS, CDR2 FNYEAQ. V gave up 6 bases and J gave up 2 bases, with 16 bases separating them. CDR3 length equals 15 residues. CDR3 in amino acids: CASSLTASTQETQYF. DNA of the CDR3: TGTGCCAGCAGTCTTACCGCTAGCACACAAGAGACCCAGTACTTC.

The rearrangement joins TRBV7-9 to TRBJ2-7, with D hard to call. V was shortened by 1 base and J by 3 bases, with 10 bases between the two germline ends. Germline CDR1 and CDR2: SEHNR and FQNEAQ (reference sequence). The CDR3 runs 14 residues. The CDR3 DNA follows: TGTGCCAGCAGCTTAGGAGAGGTCGACTACGAGCAGTACTTC. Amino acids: CASSLGEVDYEQYF.

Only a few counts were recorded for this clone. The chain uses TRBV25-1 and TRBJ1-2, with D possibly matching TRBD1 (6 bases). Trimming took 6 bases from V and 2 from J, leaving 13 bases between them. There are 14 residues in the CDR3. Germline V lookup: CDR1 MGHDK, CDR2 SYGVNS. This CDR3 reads CASRKSQGNYGYTF. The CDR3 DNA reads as TGTGCCAGCAGGAAGTCTCAGGGGAACTATGGCTACACCTTC.

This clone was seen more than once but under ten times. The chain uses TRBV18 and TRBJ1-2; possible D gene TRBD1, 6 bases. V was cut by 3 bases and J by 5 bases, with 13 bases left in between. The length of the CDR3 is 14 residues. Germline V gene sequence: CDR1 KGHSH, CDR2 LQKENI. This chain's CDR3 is CASSPLAGEYGYTF. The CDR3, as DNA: TGTGCCAGCTCACCTCTCGCAGGGGAGTATGGCTACACCTTC.

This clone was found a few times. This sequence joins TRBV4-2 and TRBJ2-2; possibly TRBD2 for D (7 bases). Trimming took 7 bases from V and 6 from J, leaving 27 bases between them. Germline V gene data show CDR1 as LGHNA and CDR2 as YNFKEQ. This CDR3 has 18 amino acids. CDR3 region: CASTLHSSGARGAGELFF. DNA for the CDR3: TGTGCCAGCACCCTACATTCTAGCGGAGCGAGGGGGGCCGGGGAGCTGTTTTTT.

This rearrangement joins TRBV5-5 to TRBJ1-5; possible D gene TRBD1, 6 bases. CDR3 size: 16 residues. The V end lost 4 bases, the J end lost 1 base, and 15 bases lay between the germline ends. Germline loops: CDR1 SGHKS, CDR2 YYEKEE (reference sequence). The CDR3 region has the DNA TGTGCCAGCAGCCTTCTATCGGGGACAAGCAATCAGCCCCAGCATTTT. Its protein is CASSLLSGTSNQPQHF.

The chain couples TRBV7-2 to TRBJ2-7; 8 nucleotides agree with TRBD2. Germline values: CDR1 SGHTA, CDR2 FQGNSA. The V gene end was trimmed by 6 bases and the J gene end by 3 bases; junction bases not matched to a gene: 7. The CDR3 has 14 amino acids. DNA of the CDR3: TGTGCCAGCAGTTCCGGGACTAGTGTCTACGAGCAGTACTTC. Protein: CASSSGTSVYEQYF.

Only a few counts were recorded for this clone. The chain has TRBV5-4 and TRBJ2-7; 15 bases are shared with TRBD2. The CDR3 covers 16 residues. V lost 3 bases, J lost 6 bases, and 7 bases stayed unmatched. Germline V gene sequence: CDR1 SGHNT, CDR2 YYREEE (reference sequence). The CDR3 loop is CASSSGLAGGRGEQYF. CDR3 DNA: TGTGCCAGCAGCTCGGGACTAGCGGGAGGCAGGGGCGAGCAGTACTTC.

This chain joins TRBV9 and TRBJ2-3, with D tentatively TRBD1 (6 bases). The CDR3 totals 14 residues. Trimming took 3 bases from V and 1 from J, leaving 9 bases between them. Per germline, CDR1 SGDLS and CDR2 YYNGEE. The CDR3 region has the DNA TGTGCCAGCAGCGACAGGGTAGGCACAGATACGCAGTATTTT. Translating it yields CASSDRVGTDTQYF.

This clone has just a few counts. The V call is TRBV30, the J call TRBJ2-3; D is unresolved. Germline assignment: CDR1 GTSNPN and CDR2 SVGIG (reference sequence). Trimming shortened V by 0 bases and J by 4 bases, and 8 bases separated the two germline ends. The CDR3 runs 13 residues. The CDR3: CAWSVQTADTQYF. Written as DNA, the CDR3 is TGTGCCTGGAGTGTACAGACGGCAGATACGCAGTATTTT.

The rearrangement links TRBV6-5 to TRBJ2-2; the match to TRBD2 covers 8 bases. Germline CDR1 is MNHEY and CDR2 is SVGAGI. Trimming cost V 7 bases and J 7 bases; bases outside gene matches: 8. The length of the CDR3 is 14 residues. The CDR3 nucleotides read TGTGCCAGCATGAGTAGCGGGAACTACGGGGAGCTGTTTTTT. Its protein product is CASMSSGNYGELFF.

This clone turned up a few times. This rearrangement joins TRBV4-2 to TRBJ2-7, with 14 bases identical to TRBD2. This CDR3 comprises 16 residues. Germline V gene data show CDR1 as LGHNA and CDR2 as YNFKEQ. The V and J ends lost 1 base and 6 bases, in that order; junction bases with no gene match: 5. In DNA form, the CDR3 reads TGTGCCAGCAGCCAAGTGGGACTAGCGGGGGTGGGCGAGCAGTACTTC. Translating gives CASSQVGLAGVGEQYF.

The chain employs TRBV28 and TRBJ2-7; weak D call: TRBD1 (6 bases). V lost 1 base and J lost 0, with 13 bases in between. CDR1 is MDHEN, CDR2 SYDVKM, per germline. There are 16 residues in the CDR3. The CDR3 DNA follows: TGTGCCAGCAGTTTATCGGTGCAGGGGAGCTCCTACGAGCAGTACTTC. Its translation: CASSLSVQGSSYEQYF.

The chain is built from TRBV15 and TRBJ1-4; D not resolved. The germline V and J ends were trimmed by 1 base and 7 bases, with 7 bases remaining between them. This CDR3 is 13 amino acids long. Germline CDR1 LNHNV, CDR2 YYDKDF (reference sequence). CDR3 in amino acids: CATSRGLPEKLFF. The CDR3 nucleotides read TGTGCCACCAGCAGAGGACTTCCTGAAAAACTGTTTTTT.

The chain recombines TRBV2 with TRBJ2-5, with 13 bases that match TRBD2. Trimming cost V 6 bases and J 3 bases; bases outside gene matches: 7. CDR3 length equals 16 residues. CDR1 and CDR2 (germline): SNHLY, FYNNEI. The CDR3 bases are TGTGCCAGCAGCTACCTGGGACTAGCGGGGAAAGAGACCCAGTACTTC. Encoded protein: CASSYLGLAGKETQYF.

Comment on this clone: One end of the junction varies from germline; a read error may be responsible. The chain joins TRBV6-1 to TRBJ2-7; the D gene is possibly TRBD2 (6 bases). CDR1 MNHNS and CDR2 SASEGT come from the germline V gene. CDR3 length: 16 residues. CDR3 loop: CASTEGGLQSGYEQYF. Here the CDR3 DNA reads TGTGCCAGCACTGAAGGAGGGTTACAATCAGGATACGAGCAGTACTTC.

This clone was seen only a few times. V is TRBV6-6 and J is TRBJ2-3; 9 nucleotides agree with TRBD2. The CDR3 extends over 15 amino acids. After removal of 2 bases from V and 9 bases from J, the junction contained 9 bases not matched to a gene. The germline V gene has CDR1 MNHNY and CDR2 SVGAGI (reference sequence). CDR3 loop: CASSYPTSGLGTQYF. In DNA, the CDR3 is TGTGCCAGCAGTTACCCGACTAGCGGCCTGGGGACGCAGTATTTT.

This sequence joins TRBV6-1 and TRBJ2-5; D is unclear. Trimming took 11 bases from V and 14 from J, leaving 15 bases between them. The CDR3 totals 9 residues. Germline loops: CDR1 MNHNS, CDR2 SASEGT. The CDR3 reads CARQSTSYF. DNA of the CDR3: TGTGCCCGACAATCAACCTCATACTTC.

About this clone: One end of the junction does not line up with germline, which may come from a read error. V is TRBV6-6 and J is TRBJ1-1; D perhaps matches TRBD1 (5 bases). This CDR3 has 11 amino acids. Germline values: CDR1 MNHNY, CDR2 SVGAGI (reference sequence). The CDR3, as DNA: TGTGCCAGCAGTTACGAACAGGCTGAACGTTTT. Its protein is CASSYEQAERF.

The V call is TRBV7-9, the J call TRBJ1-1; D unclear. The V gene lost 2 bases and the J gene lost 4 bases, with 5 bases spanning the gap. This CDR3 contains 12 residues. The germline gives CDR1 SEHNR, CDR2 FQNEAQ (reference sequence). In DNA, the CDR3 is TGTGCCAGCAGCTTATATCCCACTGAAGCTTTCTTT. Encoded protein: CASSLYPTEAFF.

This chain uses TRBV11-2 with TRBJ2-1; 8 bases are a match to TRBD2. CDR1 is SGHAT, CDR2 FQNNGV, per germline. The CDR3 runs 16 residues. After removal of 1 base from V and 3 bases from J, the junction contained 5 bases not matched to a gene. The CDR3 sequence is CASSLVSGTFYNEQFF. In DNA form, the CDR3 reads TGTGCCAGCAGCTTAGTTAGCGGGACCTTCTACAATGAGCAGTTCTTC. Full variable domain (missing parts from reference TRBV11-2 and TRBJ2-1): EAGVAQSPRYKIIEKRQSVAFWCNPISGHATLYWYQQILGQGPKLLIQFQNNGVVDDSQLPKDRFSAERLKGVDSTLKIQPAKLEDSAVYLCASSLVSGTFYNEQFFGPGTRLTVL.

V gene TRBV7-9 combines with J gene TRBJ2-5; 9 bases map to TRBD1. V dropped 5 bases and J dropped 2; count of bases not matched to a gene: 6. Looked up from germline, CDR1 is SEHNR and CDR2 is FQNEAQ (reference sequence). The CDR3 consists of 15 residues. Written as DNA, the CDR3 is TGTGCCAGCAGCCCGGACAGGGGAATTCAAGAGACCCAGTACTTC. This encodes CASSPDRGIQETQYF. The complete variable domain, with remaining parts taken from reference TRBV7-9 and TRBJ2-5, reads DTGVSQNPRHKITKRGQNVTFRCDPISEHNRLYWYRQTLGQGPEFLTYFQNEAQLEKSRLLSDRFSAERPKGSFSTLEIQRTEQGDSAMYLCASSPDRGIQETQYFGPGTRLLVL.

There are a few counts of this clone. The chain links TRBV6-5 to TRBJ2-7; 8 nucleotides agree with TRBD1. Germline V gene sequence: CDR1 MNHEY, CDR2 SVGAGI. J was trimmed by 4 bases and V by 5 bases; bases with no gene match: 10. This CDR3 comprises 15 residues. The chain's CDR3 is CASSLGQGPSYEQYF. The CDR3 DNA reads TGTGCCAGCAGTCTCGGACAGGGCCCCTCTTACGAGCAGTACTTC.

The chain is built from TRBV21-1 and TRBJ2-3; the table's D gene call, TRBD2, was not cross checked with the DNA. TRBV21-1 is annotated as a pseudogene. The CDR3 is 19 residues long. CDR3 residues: CASSKGRAIAGLRTDTQYF. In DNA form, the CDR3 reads TGTGCCAGCAGCAAAGGTCGGGCTATAGCGGGACTACGCACAGATACGCAGTATTTT.

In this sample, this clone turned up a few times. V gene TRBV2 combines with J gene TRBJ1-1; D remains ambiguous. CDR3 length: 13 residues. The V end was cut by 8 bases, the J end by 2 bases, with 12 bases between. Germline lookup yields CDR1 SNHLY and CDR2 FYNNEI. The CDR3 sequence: CASGRRPNTEAFF. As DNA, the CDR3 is TGTGCCAGCGGGCGACGGCCCAACACTGAAGCTTTCTTT.

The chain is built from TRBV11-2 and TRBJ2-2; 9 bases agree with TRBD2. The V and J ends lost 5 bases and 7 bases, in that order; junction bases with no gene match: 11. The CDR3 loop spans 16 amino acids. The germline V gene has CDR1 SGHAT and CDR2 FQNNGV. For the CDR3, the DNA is TGTGCCAGCAGCCCTTTGACTAGCGGACGCAGCGGGGAGCTGTTTTTT. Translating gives CASSPLTSGRSGELFF.